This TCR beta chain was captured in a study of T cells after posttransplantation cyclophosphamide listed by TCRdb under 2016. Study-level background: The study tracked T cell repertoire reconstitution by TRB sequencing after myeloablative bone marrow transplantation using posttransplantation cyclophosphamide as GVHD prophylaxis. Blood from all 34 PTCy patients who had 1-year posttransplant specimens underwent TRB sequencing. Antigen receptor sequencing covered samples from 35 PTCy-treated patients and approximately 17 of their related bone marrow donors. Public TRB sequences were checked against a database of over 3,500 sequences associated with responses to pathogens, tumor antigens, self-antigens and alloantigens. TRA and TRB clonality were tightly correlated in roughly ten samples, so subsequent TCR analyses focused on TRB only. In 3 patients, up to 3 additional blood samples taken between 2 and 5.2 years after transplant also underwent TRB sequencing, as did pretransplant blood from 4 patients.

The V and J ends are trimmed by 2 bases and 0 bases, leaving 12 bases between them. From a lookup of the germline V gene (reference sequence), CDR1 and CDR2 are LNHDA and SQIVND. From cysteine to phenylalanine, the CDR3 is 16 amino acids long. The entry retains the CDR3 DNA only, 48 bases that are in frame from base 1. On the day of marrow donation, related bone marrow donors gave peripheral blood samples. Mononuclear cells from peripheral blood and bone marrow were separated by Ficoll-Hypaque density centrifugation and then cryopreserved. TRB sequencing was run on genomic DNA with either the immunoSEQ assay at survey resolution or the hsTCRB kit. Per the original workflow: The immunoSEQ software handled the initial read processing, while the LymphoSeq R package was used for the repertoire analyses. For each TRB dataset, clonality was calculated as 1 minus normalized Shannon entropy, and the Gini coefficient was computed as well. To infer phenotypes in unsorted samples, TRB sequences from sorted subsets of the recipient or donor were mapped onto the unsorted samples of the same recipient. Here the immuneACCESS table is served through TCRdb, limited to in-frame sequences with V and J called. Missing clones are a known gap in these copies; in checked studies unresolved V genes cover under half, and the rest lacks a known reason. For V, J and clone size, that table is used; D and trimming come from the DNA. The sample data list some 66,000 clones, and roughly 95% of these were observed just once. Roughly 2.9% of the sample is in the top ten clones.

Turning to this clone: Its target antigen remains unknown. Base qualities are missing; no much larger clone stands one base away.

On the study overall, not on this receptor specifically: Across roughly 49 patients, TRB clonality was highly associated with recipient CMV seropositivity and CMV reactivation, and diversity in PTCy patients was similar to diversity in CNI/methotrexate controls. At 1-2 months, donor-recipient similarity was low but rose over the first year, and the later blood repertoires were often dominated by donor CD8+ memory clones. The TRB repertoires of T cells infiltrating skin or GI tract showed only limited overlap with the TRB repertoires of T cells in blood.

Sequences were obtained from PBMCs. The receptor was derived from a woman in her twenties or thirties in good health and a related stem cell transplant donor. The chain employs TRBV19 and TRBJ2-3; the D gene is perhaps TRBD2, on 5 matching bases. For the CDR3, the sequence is CASSIRLPPSTDTQYF. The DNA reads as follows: TGTGCCAGTAGTATAAGACTACCGCCTAGCACAGATACGCAGTATTTT.